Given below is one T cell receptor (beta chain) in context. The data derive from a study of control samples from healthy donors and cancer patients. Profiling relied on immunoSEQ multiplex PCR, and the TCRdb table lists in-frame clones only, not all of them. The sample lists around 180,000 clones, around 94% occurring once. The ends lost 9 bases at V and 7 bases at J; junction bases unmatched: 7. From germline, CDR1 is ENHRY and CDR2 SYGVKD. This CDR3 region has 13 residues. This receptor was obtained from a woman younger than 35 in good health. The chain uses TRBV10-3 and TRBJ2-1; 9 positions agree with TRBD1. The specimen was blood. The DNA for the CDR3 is TGTGCCATAGGGACAGGGAATACAAATGAGCAGTTCTTC. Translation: CAIGTGNTNEQFF.